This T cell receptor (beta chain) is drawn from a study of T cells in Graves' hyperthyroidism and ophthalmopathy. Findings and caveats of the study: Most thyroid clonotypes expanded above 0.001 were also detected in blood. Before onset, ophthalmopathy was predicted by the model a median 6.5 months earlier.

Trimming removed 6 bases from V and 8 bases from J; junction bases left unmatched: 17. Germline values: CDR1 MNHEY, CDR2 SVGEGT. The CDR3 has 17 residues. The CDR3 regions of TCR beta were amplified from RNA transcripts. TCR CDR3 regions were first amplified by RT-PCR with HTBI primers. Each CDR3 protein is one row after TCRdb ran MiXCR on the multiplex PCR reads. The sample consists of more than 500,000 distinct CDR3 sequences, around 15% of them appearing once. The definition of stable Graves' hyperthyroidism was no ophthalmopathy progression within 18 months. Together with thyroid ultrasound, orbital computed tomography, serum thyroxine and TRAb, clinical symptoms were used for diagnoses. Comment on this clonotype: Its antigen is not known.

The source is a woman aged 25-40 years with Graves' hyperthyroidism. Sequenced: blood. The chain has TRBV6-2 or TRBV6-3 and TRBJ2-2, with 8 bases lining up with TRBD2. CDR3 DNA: TGTGCCAGCAGCCTGGAACTCCCGGGACTAGAAATTGGGGAGCTGTTTTTT. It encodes CASSLELPGLEIGELFF.